These 12 T cell receptor beta chains came from one sample sequenced in a study of post-analysis software for immune sequencing data. Study-wide results and limits: When patients were compared with controls, about five TRBV segments were more frequent, TRBV5-6, TRBV5-1 and TRBV20-1 among them.

Their specific antigens are unknown. Unique molecular identifiers tagged the TCR beta cDNA libraries. TCRdb reprocessed the PCR reads via MiXCR and lists one record per CDR3 protein. The sample contains roughly 700,000 distinct CDR3 sequences, around 27% of which appear only once. Source material: blood. The receptor set was obtained from a girl between 10 and 17 years old with multiple sclerosis.

This clonotype occurred many times. This chain connects TRBV29-1 to TRBJ2-1; 8 bases are a match to TRBD2. Trimming cost V 3 bases and J 7 bases; bases outside gene matches: 11. CDR1 and CDR2 from the germline V gene are SQVTM and ANQGSEA. CDR3 length: 15 residues. Written as DNA, the CDR3 is TGCAGCGTTGAGCCAGCGGGAGTGCCGTCGAATGAGCAGTTCTTC. It encodes CSVEPAGVPSNEQFF.

This clonotype was observed a few times. This chain connects TRBV10-2 to TRBJ2-1, with 10 bases aligning to TRBD2. The CDR3 has 13 amino acids. V was pared by 8 bases and J by 7 bases, with 5 bases of the junction left unmatched. From germline, CDR1 is WSHSY and CDR2 SAAADI. CDR3 DNA sequence: TGCGCCAGCCGGCTAGCGGGAGAGAATGAGCAGTTCTTC. It encodes CASRLAGENEQFF.

As to this clonotype: This may be a read error, as it is one base from a much larger clone. The chain couples TRBV6-1 to TRBJ2-3, with D hard to call. The V end lost 6 bases, the J end lost 5 bases, and 24 bases lay between the germline ends. Germline loops: CDR1 MNHNS, CDR2 SASEGT. CDR3 length: 17 residues. Here the CDR3 DNA reads TGTGCCAGCAGGAACCGCGGTGGAGTCACGCGGCGAGATACGCAGTATTTT. It is translated as CASRNRGGVTRRDTQYF.

This clonotype came up a few times. This sequence joins TRBV29-1 and TRBJ2-1; 8 bases fit TRBD1. The CDR3 extends over 14 amino acids. CDR1 SQVTM and CDR2 ANQGSEA come from the germline V gene. After removal of 6 bases from V and 2 bases from J, the junction contained 6 bases not matched to a gene. In nucleotides, the CDR3 is TGCAGCGTCGTCACAGGGGGGACCTACAATGAGCAGTTCTTC. Protein sequence: CSVVTGGTYNEQFF.

This clonotype was observed a handful of times. The rearrangement uses TRBV12-3 or TRBV12-4 and TRBJ2-3; possible D gene TRBD1, 5 bases. The germline V and J ends were trimmed by 3 bases and 4 bases, with 11 bases remaining between them. The CDR3 covers 14 residues. CDR3 DNA: TGTGCCAGCAGTTTGGCCTCGACAGCAGATACGCAGTATTTT. Translated, it gives CASSLASTADTQYF.

J is TRBJ2-3 and V is TRBV12-3 or TRBV12-4; 9 bases are a match to TRBD1. The CDR3 covers 15 residues. The junction had 11 bases not matched to a gene; V was cut back by 8 bases and J by 5 bases. In DNA form, the CDR3 reads TGTGCCAGCGTCCTACAAACAGGGGGCAGAGATACGCAGTATTTT. This translates into CASVLQTGGRDTQYF.

The CDR3 protein is CSLLRPGANVLTF. Here the CDR3 DNA reads TGCAGTCTCCTACGGCCTGGGGCCAACGTCCTGACTTTC. The chain employs TRBV20-1 and TRBJ2-6; no clear D. Trimming pared 8 bases from V and 2 bases from J, leaving 10 bases between. Germline CDR1 reads DFQATT; CDR2 reads SNEGSKA (reference sequence). This CDR3 contains 13 residues.

This clonotype occurred a few times. This chain links TRBV19 with TRBJ2-7; possibly TRBD1 for D (5 bases). The CDR3 spans 13 residues. Trimming left V 11 bases short and J 0 bases short, with 14 bases between. From germline, CDR1 is LNHDA and CDR2 SQIVND (reference sequence). The CDR3 region has the DNA TGTGCCGCCTCCACGACAGTCTCCTACGAGCAGTACTTC. It specifies CAASTTVSYEQYF.

This clonotype was counted ten times or more. V usage is TRBV7-2 and J usage is TRBJ2-7; no clear D gene. The V end was cut by 1 base, the J end by 7 bases, with 8 bases between. Germline V gene data show CDR1 as SGHTA and CDR2 as FQGNSA. This CDR3 is 12 amino acids long. The CDR3 nucleotides read TGTGCCAGCAGCTTAGGGGTGGGGGAGCAGTACTTC. Protein product: CASSLGVGEQYF.

The V gene is TRBV6-4, the J gene TRBJ2-3, with D perhaps TRBD2 (5 bases). This CDR3 is 15 amino acids long. The germline CDR1 and CDR2 sequences are MRHNA and SNTAGT. V lost 6 bases, J lost 4 bases, and 17 bases lay in between. This chain's CDR3 is CASSRSSLAPDTQYF. CDR3 sequence (DNA): TGTGCCAGCAGCCGTTCTAGCTTAGCCCCAGATACGCAGTATTTT.

Only a few counts were recorded for this clonotype. The chain employs TRBV7-9 and TRBJ2-7; TRBD1 matches at 7 bases. Germline V gene data show CDR1 as SEHNR and CDR2 as FQNEAQ (reference sequence). Unmatched junction bases numbered 7, after V lost 5 bases and J lost 6 bases. The CDR3 totals 13 residues. The CDR3 here is CASSADDRAEQYF. The CDR3 coding sequence is TGTGCCAGCAGCGCCGACGACAGGGCCGAGCAGTACTTC. The whole variable domain, filled in from reference TRBV7-9 and TRBJ2-7, reads DTGVSQNPRHKITKRGQNVTFRCDPISEHNRLYWYRQTLGQGPEFLTYFQNEAQLEKSRLLSDRFSAERPKGSFSTLEIQRTEQGDSAMYLCASSADDRAEQYFGPGTRLTVT.

This clonotype was seen only a few times. This sequence joins TRBV28 and TRBJ1-4, with D tentatively TRBD1 (5 bases). Per the germline V gene, CDR1 is MDHEN and CDR2 is SYDVKM. The CDR3 is 12 amino acids. V was shortened by 7 bases and J by 7 bases, with 10 bases between the two germline ends. The CDR3 DNA sequence: TGTGCCAGCATCGGTCAGGGTGAAAAACTGTTTTTT. It yields the protein CASIGQGEKLFF.